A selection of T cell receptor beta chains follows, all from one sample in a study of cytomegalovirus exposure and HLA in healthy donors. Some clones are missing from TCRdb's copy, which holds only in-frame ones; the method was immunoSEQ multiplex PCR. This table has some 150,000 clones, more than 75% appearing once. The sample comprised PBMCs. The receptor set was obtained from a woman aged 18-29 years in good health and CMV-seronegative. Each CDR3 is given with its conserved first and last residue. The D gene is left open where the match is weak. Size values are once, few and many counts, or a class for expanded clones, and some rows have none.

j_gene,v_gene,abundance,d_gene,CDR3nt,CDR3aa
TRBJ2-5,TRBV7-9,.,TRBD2,TGTGCCAGCAGCCCACTTCCTCTAGCGGGAGTCGGGGAGACCCAGTACTTC,CASSPLPLAGVGETQYF
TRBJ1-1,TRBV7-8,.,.,TGTGCCAGCAGCTTAGCTGCTACGGGGATGGCGGAAGCTTTCTTT,CASSLAATGMAEAFF
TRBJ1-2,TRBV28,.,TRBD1,TGTGCCAGCAGAGACGGACAGGGGGCAAACTATGGCTACACCTTC,CASRDGQGANYGYTF
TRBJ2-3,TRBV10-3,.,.,TGTGCCATCAGTGATAAGGCTAGCGCCACAGATACGCAGTATTTT,CAISDKASATDTQYF
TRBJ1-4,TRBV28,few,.,TGTGCCAGCTCGGGGACTAATGAAAAACTGTTTTTT,CASSGTNEKLFF
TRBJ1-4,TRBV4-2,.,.,TGTGCCAGCAGCCAAGATCATATGCCGGGGGGAACTAATGAAAAACTGTTTTTT,CASSQDHMPGGTNEKLFF
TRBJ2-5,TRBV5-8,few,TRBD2,TGTGCCAGCAGCCACGGGAGTACCCTAGCGGGGAGCGGAGAGACCCAGTACTTC,CASSHGSTLAGSGETQYF
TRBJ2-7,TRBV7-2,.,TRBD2,TGTGCCAGCAGCCTCTCGGGGGGCTCCTACGAGCAGTACTTC,CASSLSGGSYEQYF
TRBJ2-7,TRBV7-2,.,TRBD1,TGTGCCAGCAGCCTGAGCCGGGACAGGGTGGGGGAGCAGTACTTC,CASSLSRDRVGEQYF
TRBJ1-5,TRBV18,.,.,TGTGCCAGCTCACCAACTCGGGCAGGGAGCAATCAGCCCCAGCATTTT,CASSPTRAGSNQPQHF
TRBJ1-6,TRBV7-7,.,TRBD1,TGTGCCAGCAGTTGCCGGGACAGGGCTAGCTCCTATAATTCACCCCTCCACTTT,CASSCRDRASSYNSPLHF
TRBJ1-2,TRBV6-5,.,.,TGTGCCAGCAGTTACTCAGCCAGGGAGGGAGGCTACACCTTC,CASSYSAREGGYTF
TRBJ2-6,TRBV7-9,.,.,TGTGCCAGCAGCCCCAGGGGCGTTAGTGGGAACTCTGGGGCCAACGTCCTGACTTTC,CASSPRGVSGNSGANVLTF
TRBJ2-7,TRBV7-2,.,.,TGTGCCAGCAGACGGGGTTGGTACTTC,CASRRGWYF
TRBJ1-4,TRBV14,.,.,TGTGCCAGCAGCCAAAACCTCGGGGGGGGAAAACTGTTTTTT,CASSQNLGGGKLFF
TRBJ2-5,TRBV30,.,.,TGTGCCTGGAGTCCCCCTCCCACACTACAAGAGACCCAGTACTTC,CAWSPPPTLQETQYF
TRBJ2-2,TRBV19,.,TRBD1,TGTGCCAGTAGTATGACAGGGATGGGCACCGGGGAGCTGTTTTTT,CASSMTGMGTGELFF
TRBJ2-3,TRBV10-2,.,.,TGCGCCAGCAGGCCTAGTAGGGGGAGGGCCGATACGCAGTATTTT,CASRPSRGRADTQYF
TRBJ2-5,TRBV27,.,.,TGTGCCAGCAACGAAGTGGCAGGGAGGAACAGGGAGACCCAGTACTTC,CASNEVAGRNRETQYF
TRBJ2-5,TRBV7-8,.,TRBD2,TGTGCCAGCAACTTTGGACTAGCGGGAACCCAAGAGACCCAGTACTTC,CASNFGLAGTQETQYF
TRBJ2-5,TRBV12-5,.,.,TGTGCTAGTGGTTTGACTCCAGGGGATGGGACCCAGTACTTC,CASGLTPGDGTQYF
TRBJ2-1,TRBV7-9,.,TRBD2,TGTGCCAGCGGGCGGGAGGTCTCCCCAATGCGGCAGTTCTTC,CASGREVSPMRQFF
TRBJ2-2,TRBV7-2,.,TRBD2,TGTGCCAGCAGCTTCGGCTCCGGGGCGGGAGGACTTGTCACCGGGGAGCTGTTTTTT,CASSFGSGAGGLVTGELFF
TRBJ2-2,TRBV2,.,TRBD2,TGTGCCAGCCAGCGGGAGTGGAGCACCGGGGAGCTGTTTTTT,CASQREWSTGELFF
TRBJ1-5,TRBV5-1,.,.,TGCGCCAGCAGCTTGATCGGGGGTAATCAGCCCCAGCATTTT,CASSLIGGNQPQHF
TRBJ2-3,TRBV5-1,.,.,TGCGCCAGCAGCCCAGGACTCCTTCCGGCCTCTAGCACAGATACGCAGTATTTT,CASSPGLLPASSTDTQYF
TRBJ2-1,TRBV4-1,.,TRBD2,TGCGCCAGCAGCCCCTGGGGGGGGAACTCCTACAATGAGCAGTTCTTC,CASSPWGGNSYNEQFF
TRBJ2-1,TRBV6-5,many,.,TGTGCCAGCAGCGGGAGCTCCTACAATGAGCAGTTCTTC,CASSGSSYNEQFF
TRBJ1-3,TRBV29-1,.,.,TGCAGCGCCACTTGGGGGGATGGAAACACCATATATTTT,CSATWGDGNTIYF
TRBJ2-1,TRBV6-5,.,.,TGTGCCAGCAGCCCTGGGGGGAGGAATGAGCAGTTCTTC,CASSPGGRNEQFF
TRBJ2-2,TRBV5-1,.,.,TGCGCCAGCAGGCATGAGGGCGCGACGAACACCGGGGAGCTGTTTTTT,CASRHEGATNTGELFF
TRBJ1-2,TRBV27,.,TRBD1,TGTGCCAGCAGACCCCGGACAGGGTCTAACTATGGCTACACCTTC,CASRPRTGSNYGYTF
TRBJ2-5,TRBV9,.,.,TGTGCCAGCAGCCCCCCTGGGCGGGGTCAAGAGACCCAGTACTTC,CASSPPGRGQETQYF
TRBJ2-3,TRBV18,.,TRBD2,TGTGCCAGCTCACCGGGGGGACTAATGATGACAGATACGCAGTATTTT,CASSPGGLMMTDTQYF
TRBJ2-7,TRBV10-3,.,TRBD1,TGTGCCATCAGTAGGACAGGGCCTCCGGACGAGCAGTACTTC,CAISRTGPPDEQYF
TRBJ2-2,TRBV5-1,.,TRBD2,TGCGCCAGCAGCTTGGCCGGGACTAGCGGGGGTTACACCGGGGAGCTGTTTTTT,CASSLAGTSGGYTGELFF
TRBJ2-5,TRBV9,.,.,TGTGCCAGCAGCGCGTCTCCCCAGGAGACCCAGTACTTC,CASSASPQETQYF
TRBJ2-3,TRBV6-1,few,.,TGTGCCAGCAGCCTCCCCGGGACATTCACAGATACGCAGTATTTT,CASSLPGTFTDTQYF
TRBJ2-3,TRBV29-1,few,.,TGCAGCGTTGACCCCCGGGATTCCACAGATACGCAGTATTTT,CSVDPRDSTDTQYF
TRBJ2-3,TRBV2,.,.,TGTGCCAGCAGAAAGGAGAGGTCAGAGGGCTGCTCGCAGTATTTT,CASRKERSEGCSQYF
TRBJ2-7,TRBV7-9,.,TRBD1,TGTGCCAGCAGCTCGCTGGGGGGGACAGGGGTCGAGCAGTACTTC,CASSSLGGTGVEQYF
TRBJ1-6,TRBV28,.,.,TGTGCCAGCAGCCCAGGGTCCTTCTATAATTCACCCCTCCACTTT,CASSPGSFYNSPLHF